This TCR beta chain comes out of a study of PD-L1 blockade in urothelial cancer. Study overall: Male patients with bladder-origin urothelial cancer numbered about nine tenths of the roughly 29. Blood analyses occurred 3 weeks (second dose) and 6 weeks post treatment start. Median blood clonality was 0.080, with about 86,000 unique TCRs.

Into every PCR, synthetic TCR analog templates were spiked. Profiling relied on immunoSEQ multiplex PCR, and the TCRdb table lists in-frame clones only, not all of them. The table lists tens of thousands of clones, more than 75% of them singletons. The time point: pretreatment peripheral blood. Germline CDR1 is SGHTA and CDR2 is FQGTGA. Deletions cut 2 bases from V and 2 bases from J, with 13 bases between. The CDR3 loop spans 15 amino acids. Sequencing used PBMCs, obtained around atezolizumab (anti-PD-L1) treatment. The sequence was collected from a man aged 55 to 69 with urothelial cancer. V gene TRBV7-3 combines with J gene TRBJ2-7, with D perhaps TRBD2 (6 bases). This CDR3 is CASSLAGGEAYEQYF. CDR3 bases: TGTGCCAGCAGCTTAGCGGGCGGGGAGGCCTACGAGCAGTACTTC.